This TCR beta chain was recovered during a study of glioma-infiltrating T cells after dendritic cell vaccination. The protocol was immunoSEQ multiplex PCR, while the TCRdb copy is restricted to in-frame clones and leaves out a portion. In the table there are around 78,000 clones, about 85% of which are singletons. From germline, CDR1 is MGHRA and CDR2 YSYEKL. The ends lost 6 bases at V and 6 bases at J; junction bases unmatched: 4. This CDR3 contains 13 residues. Documented time point: after dendritic cell vaccination, including at tumor progression/relapse. This receptor was taken from a human donor with glioblastoma. The sample was blood, taken after dendritic cell vaccination. The V gene is TRBV4-1, the J gene TRBJ2-3, with 9 bases lining up with TRBD1. CDR3 sequence: CASSPDRGDTQYF. The DNA of the CDR3 is TGCGCCAGCAGTCCGGACAGGGGTGATACGCAGTATTTT.